This is a list of T cell receptor beta chains from one sample in a study of Graves' ophthalmopathy and Graves' hyperthyroidism. A single record per CDR3 protein comes from TCRdb applying MiXCR to the multiplex PCR reads. The sample yields roughly 160,000 distinct CDR3 sequences, less than 45% seen once. Specimen: peripheral blood. All receptors come from a woman aged 35 to 49 with Graves' ophthalmopathy. CDR3s include the opening cysteine and the closing phenylalanine or tryptophan. The D gene is left open where the match is weak. Where a row states a size, it is once, few, many or the class of an expanded clone; other rows omit it.

j_gene | d_gene | v_gene | abundance | CDR3nt | CDR3aa
TRBJ2-7 | TRBD1 | TRBV29-1 | many | TGCAGCGTATCTGCGGACAGGGAAGTCTACGAGCAGTACTTC | CSVSADREVYEQYF
TRBJ1-2 | TRBD1 | TRBV11-2 | once | TGTGCCAGCAGTTTACAGGGGGCGAAAGGCTACACCTTC | CASSLQGAKGYTF
TRBJ1-2 | . | TRBV24-1 | . | TGTGCCACCAGCGAGACGGGGTTAGATGGCTACACCTTC | CATSETGLDGYTF
TRBJ1-1 | . | TRBV28 | . | TGTGCCAGCAGTGTAAGATACACTGAAGCTTTCTTT | CASSVRYTEAFF
TRBJ2-7 | . | TRBV7-8 | . | TGTGCCAGCACCGGGACCCCGAGCTCCTACGAGCAGTACTTC | CASTGTPSSYEQYF
TRBJ1-2 | . | TRBV5-1 | many | TGCGCCAGCAGATATGAGACAGCTCCGAACTATGGCTACACCTTC | CASRYETAPNYGYTF
TRBJ1-2 | TRBD1 | TRBV27 | many | TGTGCCAGCAGTTTGTCAACAGGGGTGGACTATGGCTACACCTTC | CASSLSTGVDYGYTF
TRBJ1-5 | TRBD1 | TRBV12-3/TRBV12-4 | . | TGTGCCAGCAGTTTAAACAGGGGTAATAGCAATCAGCCCCAGCATTTT | CASSLNRGNSNQPQHF
TRBJ2-2 | . | TRBV10-1 | . | TGCGCCAGCAGTAGGGAGCGGGCAAGGGAGGAGCTGTTTTTT | CASSRERAREELFF
TRBJ2-7 | . | TRBV5-1 | many | TGCGCCAGCAGCTTGGGGGGCAGGGTTGAAGACGAGCAGTACTTC | CASSLGGRVEDEQYF
TRBJ1-1 | . | TRBV20-1 | many | TGCAGTGCTAAACCCCCGCGGGGGGGGCTGAACACTGAAGCTTTCTTT | CSAKPPRGGLNTEAFF
TRBJ2-7 | TRBD1 | TRBV6-2/TRBV6-3 | . | TGTGCCAGCAGTACTGACAGGGGGTGGAGAGAGCAGTACTTC | CASSTDRGWREQYF
TRBJ2-3 | . | TRBV7-6 | many | TGTGCCAGCAGCCCGGGGGTGTTGACTAGCACAGATACGCAGTATTTT | CASSPGVLTSTDTQYF
TRBJ1-2 | . | TRBV5-6 | many | TGTGCCAGCAGTTCTATAGGGGGTTATGGCTACACCTTC | CASSSIGGYGYTF
TRBJ2-5 | TRBD1 | TRBV6-2/TRBV6-3 | many | TGTGCCAGCAGTTACGGGACAGCGATGGGCCAAGAGACCCAGTACTTC | CASSYGTAMGQETQYF
TRBJ1-5 | TRBD1 | TRBV12-3/TRBV12-4 | . | TGTGCCAGTCGTCCCGGGACAGGTTCTAATAGCAATCAGCCCCAGCATTTT | CASRPGTGSNSNQPQHF
TRBJ2-7 | TRBD1 | TRBV5-1 | . | TGCGCCAGCAGCTTGGAAGTAGGGACAGGGCGGTACTTC | CASSLEVGTGRYF
TRBJ2-5 | TRBD1 | TRBV19 | many | TGTGCCAGTAGTATCGACAGGGCGAGGGAGACCCAGTACTTC | CASSIDRARETQYF
TRBJ1-2 | TRBD1 | TRBV6-2/TRBV6-3 | . | TGTGCCAGCAGTCCGAACGCAGGACAGGGCGGAGGCTACACCTTC | CASSPNAGQGGGYTF
TRBJ2-3 | . | TRBV7-3 | many | TGTGCCAGCAGCTTGGGTCGGGGAAGAGATACGCAGTATTTT | CASSLGRGRDTQYF
TRBJ1-6 | . | TRBV27 | . | TGTGCCAGCAGTTTAAGCACAGCTTCACCCCTCCACTTT | CASSLSTASPLHF
TRBJ2-7 | TRBD1 | TRBV11-1 | once | TGTGCCAGCAGCGAAGACAGGGGTGGTGGCTACTACGAGCAGTACTTC | CASSEDRGGGYYEQYF
TRBJ2-7 | . | TRBV12-3/TRBV12-4 | . | TGTGCCAGCAGTCGGGGACGTCTGCCGCCCTACGAGCAGTACTTC | CASSRGRLPPYEQYF
TRBJ2-5 | . | TRBV28 | many | TGTGCCAGCAGGACTCTAAGGACCCAGTACTTC | CASRTLRTQYF
TRBJ2-7 | TRBD1 | TRBV7-2 | many | TGTGCCAGTTGGGACAGGGATACCTACGAGCAGTACTTC | CASWDRDTYEQYF
TRBJ2-7 | TRBD2 | TRBV28 | . | TGTGCCAGCAGCGGCGGGGGGGGCTCCTACGAGCAGTACTTC | CASSGGGGSYEQYF
TRBJ1-6 | . | TRBV6-2/TRBV6-3 | . | TGTGCCAGCAGTTACTCGCCCGGACAAACATTGGCCGATAATTCACCCCTCCACTTT | CASSYSPGQTLADNSPLHF
TRBJ1-1 | . | TRBV19 | many | TGTGCCAGTAGTATAGCCGGGGGGGGACCCAACACTGAAGCTTTCTTT | CASSIAGGGPNTEAFF
TRBJ1-1 | . | TRBV6-1 | few | TGTGCCAGCAGTGAGACCCCGGGAGCCATGAACACTGAAGCTTTCTTT | CASSETPGAMNTEAFF
TRBJ2-2 | . | TRBV28 | . | TGTGCCTCCGAACAGGGCAGCGGGGAGCTGTTTTTT | CASEQGSGELFF
TRBJ2-7 | TRBD1 | TRBV18 | many | TGTGCCAGCTCACTTGCTCGGACAGGGAAAGACGAGCAGTACTTC | CASSLARTGKDEQYF
TRBJ1-1 | . | TRBV19 | many | TGTGCCAGTAGAACAGGAGGGGTGAACACTGAAGCTTTCTTT | CASRTGGVNTEAFF
TRBJ1-1 | TRBD1 | TRBV6-1 | . | TGTGCCAGCTGGGACAGGGGATTTGGCACTGAAGCTTTCTTT | CASWDRGFGTEAFF
TRBJ2-2 | . | TRBV5-1 | many | TGCGCCAGCAGCTTCGTACAGGGGAGGACCGGGGAGCTGTTTTTT | CASSFVQGRTGELFF
TRBJ1-1 | TRBD1 | TRBV19 | many | TGTGCCAGTAGCACGGGACAGGGGGGACTGTACACTGAAGCTTTCTTT | CASSTGQGGLYTEAFF
TRBJ2-7 | . | TRBV6-5 | many | TGTGCCAGCAGTCCCACGGTAGACACCTTTAGGGAGCAGTACTTC | CASSPTVDTFREQYF
TRBJ2-7 | . | TRBV2 | many | TGTGCCAGCAGTGTATCTCGCTCCTACGAGCAGTACTTC | CASSVSRSYEQYF
TRBJ2-7 | TRBD1 | TRBV20-1 | many | TGCAGTGCTAGACTTGGGCAGGGGGCTTACGAGCAGTACTTC | CSARLGQGAYEQYF
TRBJ1-2 | TRBD1 | TRBV27 | . | TGTGCCAGCGGACGACAGGGGGTTGGTAACTATGGCTACACCTTC | CASGRQGVGNYGYTF
TRBJ1-1 | . | TRBV6-1 | . | TGTGCCAGCAGTGATCTTGGCAGTATGAACACTGAAGCTTTCTTT | CASSDLGSMNTEAFF
TRBJ2-7 | . | TRBV28 | many | TGTGCCAGCAGCACCCCCGGGAAGGCACCCCACGAGCAGTACTTC | CASSTPGKAPHEQYF
TRBJ1-2 | TRBD1 | TRBV5-1 | many | TGCGCCAGCAGCCCCTGGCAGGGGGCCTATGGCTACACCTTC | CASSPWQGAYGYTF
TRBJ1-6 | . | TRBV19 | . | TGTGCCGCGGCATCCAACAGGGCGACACCCCTCCACTTT | CAAASNRATPLHF
TRBJ2-7 | TRBD2 | TRBV27 | . | TGTGCCAGCAGTTTATTCCTCCCGGGACTAGCGGGAGGTTTCTACGAGCAGTACTTC | CASSLFLPGLAGGFYEQYF
TRBJ1-1 | . | TRBV2 | . | . | CASSGGRGGTQYFGLNTEAFF
TRBJ2-2 | . | TRBV28 | . | TGTGCCAGCCGAGTAGACTTGGGGGCGAACACCGGGGAGCTGTTTTTT | CASRVDLGANTGELFF
TRBJ1-6 | TRBD1 | TRBV12-3/TRBV12-4 | . | TGTGCCAGCAGTGCCCGGGACAGTAATTCACCCCTCCACTTT | CASSARDSNSPLHF
TRBJ1-2 | . | TRBV7-2 | . | TGTGCCAGTTCTATCGGTGGATACTACACCTTC | CASSIGGYYTF
TRBJ2-7 | . | TRBV6-1 | . | TGTGCCAGCAGTCCCGGGACGCCTCATTCCTACGAGCAGTACTTC | CASSPGTPHSYEQYF
TRBJ1-1 | TRBD1 | TRBV28 | once | TGTGCCAGCAATTCGGAGGGACAGGGCTACACTGAAGCTTTCTTT | CASNSEGQGYTEAFF
TRBJ1-5 | . | TRBV6-2/TRBV6-3 | many | TGTGCCAGCAGTTACGCGGCGGGGGGTAGCAATCAGCCCCAGCATTTT | CASSYAAGGSNQPQHF
TRBJ2-7 | TRBD2 | TRBV28 | . | TGTGCCAGCAGTTCACCCTATGTTGGCGGGAGTGACTACGAGCAGTACTTC | CASSSPYVGGSDYEQYF
TRBJ1-1 | . | TRBV6-2/TRBV6-3 | . | TGTGCCAGCAGTTACAGGGATGGCACTGAAGCTTTCTTT | CASSYRDGTEAFF
TRBJ2-7 | . | TRBV11-2 | . | TGTGCCAGCAGCTTAGACGGCTACTCCTCCGAGCAGTACTTC | CASSLDGYSSEQYF
TRBJ1-1 | TRBD1 | TRBV2 | many | TGTGCCAGCAGGGCCGGGACAGCTCGGGGCACTGAAGCTTTCTTT | CASRAGTARGTEAFF
TRBJ1-2 | . | TRBV6-1 | . | TGTGCCAGCTTGGACCCATCTAACTATGGCTACACCTTC | CASLDPSNYGYTF
TRBJ1-6 | TRBD1 | TRBV6-5 | many | TGTGCCAGCAGTTCCCTTGGGCAGGGGGTACCCCTCCACTTT | CASSSLGQGVPLHF